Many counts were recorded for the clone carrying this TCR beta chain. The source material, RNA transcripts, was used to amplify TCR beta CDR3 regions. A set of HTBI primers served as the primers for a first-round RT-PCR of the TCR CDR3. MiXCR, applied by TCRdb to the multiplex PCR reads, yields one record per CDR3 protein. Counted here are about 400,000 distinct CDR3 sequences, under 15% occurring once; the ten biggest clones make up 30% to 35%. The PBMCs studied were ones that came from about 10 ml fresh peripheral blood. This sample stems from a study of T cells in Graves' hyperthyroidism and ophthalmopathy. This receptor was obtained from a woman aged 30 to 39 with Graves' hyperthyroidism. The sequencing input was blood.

CDR3 amino acids: CSARDFDEQYF. The CDR3 coding sequence is TGCAGTGCTAGAGATTTCGACGAGCAGTACTTC. The rearrangement joins TRBV20-1 to TRBJ2-7, with unresolved D. Between the trimmed V and J ends, which lost 0 bases and 5 bases, there was a span of 5 bases. The length of the CDR3 is 11 residues. The V gene's germline CDR1 is DFQATT and CDR2 SNEGSKA (reference sequence).